A single sample gave rise to the 9 T cell receptor beta chains below, sequenced in a study of blood T cell repertoires in COVID-19 (dated by TCRdb to about 2020). Libraries were constructed by the immunoSEQ multiplex PCR assay. TCRdb carries this immuneACCESS record with in-frame sequences only. Its versions omit some clonotypes, under half of them owing to an unresolved V gene in the studies checked, with the rest unexplained. This sample gives some 210,000 clones in total; 82% of them show up just once. 10% to 15% of the sample goes to the ten largest clones. Specimen: peripheral blood. The receptors stem from a woman in her forties with acute or convalescent COVID-19.

V usage is TRBV4-3 and J usage is TRBJ2-2; 10 nucleotides match TRBD1. Germline V CDR1 and CDR2: LGHNA, YSLEER. The trim removed 4 bases at V and 1 base at J, leaving 6 bases unmatched. This CDR3 comprises 17 residues. The DNA of the CDR3 is TGCGCCAGCAGCCGTGGGACAGGGGCTTTGAACACCGGGGAGCTGTTTTTT. Residues: CASSRGTGALNTGELFF.

This chain uses TRBV10-1 with TRBJ2-1; tentative D call: TRBD2 (5 bases). With 3 bases removed from V and 3 bases from J, the gap between germline ends came to 9 bases. The CDR3 is made up of 14 amino acids. Germline-derived CDR1 and CDR2 are WNHNN and SYGVQD (reference sequence). The CDR3 here is CASSETGNYNEQFF. The CDR3 DNA reads TGCGCCAGCAGTGAAACCGGGAACTACAATGAGCAGTTCTTC.

The V call is TRBV29-1, the J call TRBJ2-7; 11 bases are a match to TRBD2. After removal of 3 bases from V and 2 bases from J, the junction contained 6 bases not matched to a gene. The CDR3 loop spans 15 amino acids. CDR1 is SQVTM and CDR2 is ANQGSEA in the germline V gene. In DNA, the CDR3 is TGCAGCGTTGATTCGGGGACTAGCGGTGCCTACGAGCAGTACTTC. This sequence encodes CSVDSGTSGAYEQYF.

This chain links TRBV5-4 with TRBJ2-7, with TRBD2 identical over 8 bases. This CDR3 is built from 15 residues. V gave up 4 bases and J gave up 3 bases; unmatched junction bases: 9. CDR1 and CDR2 from the germline V gene are SGHNT and YYREEE (reference sequence). This chain's CDR3 is CASSPGSGSDYEQYF. CDR3 coding DNA: TGTGCCAGCAGCCCGGGGAGCGGGAGCGACTACGAGCAGTACTTC.

The gene calls are TRBV7-3 and TRBJ2-2, with D possibly being TRBD2 (5 bases). CDR3 length: 15 residues. From germline, CDR1 is SGHTA and CDR2 FQGTGA. V was cut by 6 bases and J by 8 bases, with 19 bases left in between. CDR3 sequence (DNA): TGTGCCAGCAGTCCCCCCTCGGGAAAAAAAGGGGAGCTGTTTTTT. This codes for CASSPPSGKKGELFF.

The gene calls are TRBV15 and TRBJ2-7, with D perhaps TRBD1 (5 bases). Trimming took 5 bases from V and 1 from J, leaving 15 bases between them. CDR3 length: 15 amino acids. Germline assignment: CDR1 LNHNV and CDR2 YYDKDF (reference sequence). CDR3: CATSERITGSYEQYF. The CDR3 region has the DNA TGTGCCACCAGCGAAAGGATAACAGGTTCCTACGAGCAGTACTTC.

This chain joins TRBV10-3 and TRBJ2-1; 7 bases are shared with TRBD2. Germline-derived CDR1 and CDR2 are ENHRY and SYGVKD. The CDR3 length is 17 residues. V dropped 2 bases and J dropped 8; count of bases not matched to a gene: 15. CDR3 amino acids: CAISEPGAGRLQYEQFF. Here the CDR3 DNA reads TGTGCCATCAGTGAGCCCGGAGCGGGAAGATTACAATATGAGCAGTTCTTC.

The gene calls are TRBV9 and TRBJ2-5; 9 bases are shared with TRBD2. Unmatched junction bases numbered 7, after V lost 2 bases and J lost 5 bases. There are 15 residues in the CDR3. Looked up from germline, CDR1 is SGDLS and CDR2 is YYNGEE. CDR3 residues: CASSVMAGGPETQYF. CDR3 in DNA: TGTGCCAGCAGCGTGATGGCGGGAGGGCCGGAGACCCAGTACTTC.

The chain combines TRBV18 with TRBJ2-5; 8 bases match TRBD1. The J segment lost 5 bases and the V segment lost 2 bases, leaving 7 bases of the junction unmatched. Germline assignment: CDR1 KGHSH and CDR2 LQKENI. The length of the CDR3 is 15 residues. CDR3 DNA: TGTGCCAGCTCACCAAGGCAGGGGGCTAGTGAGACCCAGTACTTC. It translates to CASSPRQGASETQYF. The variable domain in full, completed from reference TRBV18 and TRBJ2-5, reads NAGVMQNPRHLVRRRGQEARLRCSPMKGHSHVYWYRQLPEEGLKFMVYLQKENIIDESGMPKERFSAEFPKEGPSILRIQQVVRGDSAAYFCASSPRQGASETQYFGPGTRLLVL.